The 21 T cell receptor beta chains given below trace back to one sample, sequenced in a study of cytomegalovirus exposure and HLA in healthy donors. Both 60 Vbeta primers and 13 Jbeta primers went into the PCR. Sequencing used immunoSEQ multiplex PCR; TCRdb keeps in-frame clones, though not all of them. The sample holds roughly 26,000 clones, approximately 70% seen once. Material: PBMCs. These receptor sequences come from a woman between 50 and 59 years old in good health and CMV-seronegative.

The V call is TRBV13, the J call TRBJ2-2; 7 bases line up with TRBD1. The V segment lost 4 bases and the J segment 1 base; nucleotides outside the gene matches: 6. CDR3 length: 16 residues. CDR1 and CDR2 (germline): PRHDT, FYEKMQ (reference sequence). The CDR3 spells CASSSWTGVNTGELFF. For the CDR3, the DNA is TGTGCCAGCAGCTCTTGGACAGGTGTGAACACCGGGGAGCTGTTTTTT.

The CDR3 DNA sequence: TGTGCCAGCAGTTTAAACAGGGGAGAGACCCAGTACTTC. Its translation: CASSLNRGETQYF. The chain combines TRBV27 with TRBJ2-5, with 7 bases fitting TRBD1. This CDR3 is 13 amino acids long. CDR1 and CDR2 from the germline V gene are MNHEY and SMNVEV (reference sequence). V shed 2 bases, J shed 4 bases, and the junction held 1 base outside the gene matches.

The chain uses TRBV4-2 and TRBJ2-7; 10 bases fit TRBD2. Germline V lookup: CDR1 LGHNA, CDR2 YNFKEQ. Trimming removed 3 bases from V and 6 bases from J; junction bases left unmatched: 8. The CDR3 contains 15 residues. CDR3 protein: CASSHPSGGAGEQYF. CDR3 coding DNA: TGTGCCAGCAGCCATCCCAGCGGGGGGGCGGGCGAGCAGTACTTC.

This clone was counted only a few times. The V call is TRBV2, the J call TRBJ1-1; 7 bases fit TRBD1. The germline gives CDR1 SNHLY, CDR2 FYNNEI. The CDR3 is 13 residues long. J gave up 3 bases and V 10 bases, and 8 bases lay outside the gene matches. This CDR3 reads CATQGVGDTEAFF. The CDR3 bases are TGTGCCACCCAGGGGGTAGGGGACACTGAAGCTTTCTTT. The variable domain in full, completed from reference TRBV2 and TRBJ1-1, reads EPEVTQTPSHQVTQMGQEVILRCVPISNHLYFYWYRQILGQKVEFLVSFYNNEISEKSEIFDDQFSVERPDGSNFTLKIRSTKLEDSAMYFCATQGVGDTEAFFGQGTRLTVV.

For the CDR3, the DNA is TGCAGCGTTCGGAACACCGGGGAGCTGTTTTTT. Protein product: CSVRNTGELFF. This sequence joins TRBV29-1 and TRBJ2-2, with unresolved D. Germline CDR1 SQVTM, CDR2 ANQGSEA. Trimming removed 5 bases from V and 1 base from J, with 2 bases in between. This CDR3 contains 11 residues.

This clone was seen a few times. The chain recombines TRBV6-1 with TRBJ1-1; 7 bases map to TRBD1. The CDR3 length is 14 residues. V was clipped by 4 bases and J by 6 bases; unmatched bases: 8. Germline V gives CDR1 MNHNS, CDR2 SASEGT. CDR3 DNA: TGTGCCAGCAGTGGGGACAGCCTAGGGGCTGAAGCTTTCTTT. Protein sequence: CASSGDSLGAEAFF.

This chain joins TRBV2 and TRBJ2-7; the D gene is possibly TRBD2 (5 bases). Trimming took off 5 bases at V and 0 bases at J, with 11 bases between the two ends. The CDR3 runs 14 residues. CDR1 and CDR2 from the germline V gene are SNHLY and FYNNEI. The CDR3 protein is CASSPGVSSYEQYF. CDR3 sequence (DNA): TGTGCCAGCAGTCCCGGGGTGAGCTCCTACGAGCAGTACTTC.

CDR3 nucleotides: TGCGCCAGCAGGCCGTCACAGGGTCCTGAGCAGTTCTTC. Amino acid sequence: CASRPSQGPEQFF. The chain is built from TRBV10-2 and TRBJ2-1; TRBD1 is a possible D gene (6 bases). The germline gives CDR1 WSHSY, CDR2 SAAADI. The CDR3 loop spans 13 amino acids. The V end was cut by 6 bases, the J end by 9 bases, with 15 bases between.

This rearrangement joins TRBV7-6 to TRBJ1-1; D gene uncertain. CDR3 length equals 14 residues. With 6 bases removed from V and 1 base from J, the gap between germline ends came to 12 bases. Looked up from germline, CDR1 is SGHVS and CDR2 is FNYEAQ. CDR3 sequence (DNA): TGTGCCAGCAGACTTGACAACCAGAACACTGAAGCTTTCTTT. This gives the protein CASRLDNQNTEAFF.

The rearrangement links TRBV6-5 to TRBJ1-5; 9 bases map to TRBD1. The germline gives CDR1 MNHEY, CDR2 SVGAGI. Trimming at V came to 2 bases and at J to 6 bases, leaving 2 bases not matched to a gene. The CDR3 loop spans 14 amino acids. CDR3 in DNA: TGTGCCAGCAGTTACGGACAGGGGCGTCAGCCCCAGCATTTT. Encoded protein: CASSYGQGRQPQHF.

The J gene is TRBJ2-2, the V gene TRBV25-1; D perhaps matches TRBD2 (6 bases). V was clipped by 2 bases and J by 3 bases, with 7 bases between them. Germline-derived CDR1 and CDR2 are MGHDK and SYGVNS. CDR3 length: 14 residues. In DNA form, the CDR3 reads TGTGCCAGCAGTGAAGGCGGGGACACCGGGGAGCTGTTTTTT. This gives the protein CASSEGGDTGELFF.

This clone was recorded only once. The gene calls are TRBV5-4 and TRBJ1-1; D gene ambiguous. V was cut by 1 base and J by 7 bases, with 14 bases left in between. The CDR3 totals 14 residues. Germline CDR1 SGHNT, CDR2 YYREEE (reference sequence). The CDR3 nucleotides read TGTGCCAGCAGCTTGCGAGACAAAGTCCTTGAAGCTTTCTTT. Its translation is CASSLRDKVLEAFF.

The rearrangement joins TRBV27 to TRBJ1-5, with D unclear. Germline V lookup: CDR1 MNHEY, CDR2 SMNVEV (reference sequence). V gave up 7 bases and J gave up 3 bases, with 13 bases separating them. This CDR3 comprises 14 residues. This CDR3 is CASIGAVDNQPQHF. The CDR3 region has the DNA TGTGCCAGCATTGGCGCGGTGGACAATCAGCCCCAGCATTTT.

The sample holds a few counts of this clone. The chain joins TRBV28 to TRBJ1-4; D gene uncertain. This CDR3 has 13 amino acids. Germline V gene lookup returns CDR1 MDHEN and CDR2 SYDVKM. V gave up 7 bases and J gave up 5 bases, with 11 bases separating them. The CDR3 bases are TGTGCCAGCACCCCAAATCTAAATGAAAAACTGTTTTTT. Encoded protein: CASTPNLNEKLFF.

This rearrangement joins TRBV5-6 to TRBJ2-7; TRBD2 matches at 9 bases. Germline lookup yields CDR1 SGHDT and CDR2 YYEEEE. Trimming at V came to 4 bases and at J to 1 base, leaving 3 bases not matched to a gene. This CDR3 has 14 residues. The CDR3 nucleotides read TGTGCCAGCAGCCCGGCGGGGGGGTCCTACGAGCAGTACTTC. Translating it yields CASSPAGGSYEQYF.

This clone was found a few times. The gene calls are TRBV7-9 and TRBJ2-1; D call uncertain. This CDR3 contains 13 residues. Germline values: CDR1 SEHNR, CDR2 FQNEAQ (reference sequence). Trimming took off 5 bases at V and 0 bases at J, with 5 bases between the two ends. This CDR3 is CASSPSSYNEQFF. The CDR3 bases are TGTGCCAGCAGCCCGAGCTCCTACAATGAGCAGTTCTTC.

This chain joins TRBV25-1 and TRBJ1-2; TRBD1 is a possible D gene (5 bases). Trimming cost V 1 base and J 1 base, with 7 bases left between them. Germline V gene lookup returns CDR1 MGHDK and CDR2 SYGVNS. The CDR3 length is 14 residues. CDR3 nucleotide sequence: TGTGCCAGCAGTGAATGGGGGGATAACTATGGCTACACCTTC. This gives the protein CASSEWGDNYGYTF.

V usage is TRBV4-1 and J usage is TRBJ1-2; tentatively, D is TRBD1 (5 bases). V gave up 4 bases and J gave up 2 bases, with 17 bases separating them. The CDR3 totals 16 residues. The germline gives CDR1 MGHRA, CDR2 YSYEKL. The chain's CDR3 is CASSLLMGEVNYGYTF. The CDR3 region has the DNA TGCGCCAGCAGCCTCCTAATGGGGGAGGTGAACTATGGCTACACCTTC.

The chain combines TRBV2 with TRBJ1-1; 8 nucleotides agree with TRBD1. CDR1 and CDR2 from the germline V gene are SNHLY and FYNNEI. Trimming cost V 8 bases and J 2 bases; bases outside gene matches: 7. The CDR3 is 14 amino acids. The CDR3 protein is CASVTGGKNTEAFF. Here the CDR3 DNA reads TGTGCCAGCGTAACAGGGGGTAAAAACACTGAAGCTTTCTTT. The variable domain in full, with the rest retrieved from reference TRBV2 and TRBJ1-1, is EPEVTQTPSHQVTQMGQEVILRCVPISNHLYFYWYRQILGQKVEFLVSFYNNEISEKSEIFDDQFSVERPDGSNFTLKIRSTKLEDSAMYFCASVTGGKNTEAFFGQGTRLTVV.

V and J are TRBV5-1 and TRBJ1-1; D possibly corresponds to TRBD1 (6 bases). Trimming removed 7 bases from V and 4 bases from J, with 26 bases in between. Germline CDR1 and CDR2: SGHRS and YFSETQ. The CDR3 has 17 amino acids. This CDR3 is CASDTAPGQPRITEAFF. DNA for the CDR3: TGCGCCAGCGACACAGCTCCAGGACAGCCTAGGATCACTGAAGCTTTCTTT.

This clone has more than one count but fewer than ten. The J gene is TRBJ2-1, the V gene TRBV10-2; D perhaps matches TRBD1 (6 bases). CDR1 is WSHSY and CDR2 is SAAADI in the germline V gene. The length of the CDR3 is 14 residues. V was clipped by 3 bases and J by 9 bases, with 15 bases between them. This CDR3 is CASSDTGSQVEQFF. In DNA form, the CDR3 reads TGCGCCAGCAGTGACACAGGGTCGCAGGTTGAGCAGTTCTTC.